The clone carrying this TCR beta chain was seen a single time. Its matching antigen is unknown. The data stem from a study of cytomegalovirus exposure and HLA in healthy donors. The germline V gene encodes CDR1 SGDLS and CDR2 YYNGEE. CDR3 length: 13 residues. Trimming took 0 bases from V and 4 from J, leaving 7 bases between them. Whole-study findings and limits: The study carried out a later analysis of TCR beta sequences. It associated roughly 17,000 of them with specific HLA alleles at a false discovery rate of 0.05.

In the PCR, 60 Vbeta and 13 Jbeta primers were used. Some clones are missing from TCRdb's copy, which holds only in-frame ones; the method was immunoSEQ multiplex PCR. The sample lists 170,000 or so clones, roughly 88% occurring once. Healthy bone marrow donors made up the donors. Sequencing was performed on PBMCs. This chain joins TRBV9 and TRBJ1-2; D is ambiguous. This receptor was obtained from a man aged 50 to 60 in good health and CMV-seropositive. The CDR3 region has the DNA TGTGCCAGCAGCGTAGGCGCCACCTATGGCTACACCTTC. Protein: CASSVGATYGYTF.